This TCR beta chain stems from a study of identical twins. V was clipped by 5 bases and J by 7 bases, with 15 bases between them. Germline V gives CDR1 MDHEN, CDR2 SYDVKM. The CDR3 sequence is 14 residues long. In its sample, this clonotype was seen many times. Using its own MiXCR run on the 5' RACE reads, TCRdb lists one record per CDR3 protein. The sample includes 250,000 to 350,000 distinct CDR3 sequences, approximately 8% of them seen just once. This sample was shared with a second study, whose subject was yellow fever vaccine responses in identical twins.

The chain couples TRBV28 to TRBJ2-1; D possibly corresponds to TRBD2 (6 bases). This receptor was taken from a woman younger than 30 in good health. Sequenced sample: memory (CD45RO+) T cells sorted from blood. The CDR3 reads CASSKGLARNEQFF. As DNA, the CDR3 is TGTGCCAGCAGTAAAGGGCTAGCGAGAAATGAGCAGTTCTTC.